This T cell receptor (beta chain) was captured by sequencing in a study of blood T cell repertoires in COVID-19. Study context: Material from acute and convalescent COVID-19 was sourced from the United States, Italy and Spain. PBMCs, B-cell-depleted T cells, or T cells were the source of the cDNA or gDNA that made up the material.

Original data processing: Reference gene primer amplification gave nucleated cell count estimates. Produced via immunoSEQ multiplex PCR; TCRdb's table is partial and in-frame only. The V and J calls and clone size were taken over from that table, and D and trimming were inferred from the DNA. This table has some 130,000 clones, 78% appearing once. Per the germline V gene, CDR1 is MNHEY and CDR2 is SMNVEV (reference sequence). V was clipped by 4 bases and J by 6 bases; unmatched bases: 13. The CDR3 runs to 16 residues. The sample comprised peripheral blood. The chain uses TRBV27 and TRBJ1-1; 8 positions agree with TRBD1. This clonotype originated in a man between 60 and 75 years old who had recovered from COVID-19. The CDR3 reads CASSSLTGQGTPEAFF. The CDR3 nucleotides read TGTGCCAGCAGTTCGCTTACAGGACAGGGAACGCCTGAAGCTTTCTTT.